A selection of T cell receptor beta chains follows, all from one sample in a study of cytomegalovirus exposure and HLA in healthy donors. Sequenced by immunoSEQ multiplex PCR; TCRdb stores in-frame clones only, minus some. There are 150,000 or so clones in the sample; 81% occur only once, and approximately 1.2% lies in the top ten. Sequencing used PBMCs. These receptors all stem from a man aged 50-59 years in good health and CMV-seropositive. Each CDR3 is given with its conserved first and last residue. The D gene is left open where the match is weak. Size is omitted from some rows. Given values are once, few, many or a class for expanded clones.

v_call	d_call	j_call	clone_size	cdr3_aa	cdr3_nt
TRBV10-2	TRBD1	TRBJ2-7	-	CASSDSGTGRYEQYF	TGCGCCAGCAGTGATAGTGGGACAGGGCGTTACGAGCAGTACTTC
TRBV28	-	TRBJ2-1	-	CASSLGGTVGDEQFF	TGTGCCAGCAGTTTGGGCGGGACGGTGGGCGATGAGCAGTTCTTC
TRBV4-2	TRBD2	TRBJ2-1	-	CASTTRAGDEQFF	TGTGCCAGCACCACAAGGGCGGGGGACGAGCAGTTCTTC
TRBV4-2	-	TRBJ1-3	few	CASSQRGGSQLSGNTIYF	TGTGCCAGCAGCCAACGCGGGGGAAGTCAGCTCTCTGGAAACACCATATATTTT
TRBV15	-	TRBJ1-3	once	CATSRGGAGNTIYF	TGTGCCACCAGCAGAGGGGGGGCTGGAAACACCATATATTTT
TRBV5-4	-	TRBJ1-1	few	CASSPDSRNTEAFF	TGTGCCAGCAGCCCGGACAGCAGGAACACTGAAGCTTTCTTT
TRBV11-2	-	TRBJ2-1	-	CASSLEVEYNEQFF	TGTGCCAGCAGCTTAGAGGTAGAGTACAATGAGCAGTTCTTC
TRBV11-2	TRBD1	TRBJ2-7	-	CASSSRDRGYEQYF	TGTGCCAGCAGCTCCCGGGACAGGGGCTACGAGCAGTACTTC
TRBV18	-	TRBJ1-1	once	CASSPPSGGETSEAFF	TGTGCCAGCTCACCACCGTCGGGAGGGGAAACGTCTGAAGCTTTCTTT
TRBV19	-	TRBJ1-1	-	CASSIHPPGNTEAFF	TGTGCCAGTAGTATCCACCCCCCCGGGAACACTGAAGCTTTCTTT
TRBV5-1	-	TRBJ1-3	-	CASSLGAYSGNTIYF	TGCGCCAGCAGCTTGGGGGCATACTCTGGAAACACCATATATTTT
TRBV4-3	TRBD1	TRBJ1-5	-	CASSQAYRGQPQHF	TGCGCCAGCAGCCAAGCCTACAGGGGGCAGCCCCAGCATTTT
TRBV7-2	TRBD1	TRBJ2-1	once	CASRPTGGEQFF	TGTGCCAGCAGGCCTACAGGGGGCGAGCAGTTCTTC
TRBV9	TRBD2	TRBJ2-7	-	CASSVGGGGELSSYEQYF	TGTGCCAGCAGCGTAGGGGGTGGGGGGGAATTAAGCTCCTACGAGCAGTACTTC
TRBV7-8	-	TRBJ2-7	-	CASRGRGQSYEQYF	TGTGCCAGCAGGGGGCGTGGACAGTCCTACGAGCAGTACTTC
TRBV6-1	TRBD1	TRBJ1-3	-	CASSVGQVRRDTIYF	TGTGCCAGCAGTGTTGGACAGGTCAGGAGGGACACCATATATTTT
TRBV6-9	TRBD2	TRBJ2-3	-	CASSLRLAGSATDTQYF	TGTGCCAGCAGTCTCCGACTAGCGGGGAGCGCAACAGATACGCAGTATTTT
TRBV6-1	-	TRBJ2-1	-	CASSEDRGQKQFF	TGTGCCAGCAGTGAAGACCGAGGACAGAAGCAGTTCTTC
TRBV28	TRBD1	TRBJ2-7	-	CASSPHGQGISSSYEQYF	TGTGCCAGCAGCCCCCACGGACAGGGCATCTCGTCATCCTACGAGCAGTACTTC
TRBV18	TRBD1	TRBJ1-5	-	CASSRTGGTNQPQHF	TGTGCCAGCTCACGGACAGGGGGCACCAATCAGCCCCAGCATTTT
TRBV5-6	-	TRBJ2-5	once	CASSFFSLQETQYF	TGTGCCAGCAGCTTCTTCTCCCTGCAAGAGACCCAGTACTTC
TRBV30	TRBD2	TRBJ2-7	-	CACTFPGGTEQYF	TGTGCCTGTACATTCCCGGGGGGTACCGAGCAGTACTTC
TRBV6-5	-	TRBJ1-6	-	CASSYSGHSNSPLHF	TGTGCCAGCAGTTACTCGGGACACTCGAATTCACCCCTCCACTTT
TRBV19	-	TRBJ2-6	few	CASSRTRTGANVLTF	TGTGCCAGTAGCAGAACAAGAACCGGGGCCAACGTCCTGACTTTC
TRBV7-6	TRBD1	TRBJ2-3	-	CASSSEGTGVITDTQYF	TGTGCCAGCAGCTCAGAGGGGACAGGGGTGATCACAGATACGCAGTATTTT
TRBV19	TRBD1	TRBJ1-1	-	CASSIPDRANTEAFF	TGTGCCAGTAGTATACCCGACAGGGCGAACACTGAAGCTTTCTTT
TRBV6-1	TRBD2	TRBJ2-1	-	CASRGGVPMGEQFF	TGTGCCAGCAGGGGGGGGGTTCCAATGGGTGAGCAGTTCTTC
TRBV7-7	-	TRBJ2-1	once	CASSPNSYNEQFF	TGTGCTAGCAGCCCTAACTCCTACAATGAGCAGTTCTTC
TRBV5-1	TRBD2	TRBJ2-3	-	CASSLAGGLDTQYF	TGCGCCAGCAGCTTGGCGGGGGGGCTAGATACGCAGTATTTT
TRBV28	-	TRBJ1-3	once	CASVKYSGNTIYF	TGTGCCAGCGTAAAATACTCTGGAAACACCATATATTTT
TRBV7-2	TRBD1	TRBJ2-1	-	CASSADRVSYNEQFF	TGTGCCAGCAGCGCCGACAGGGTGTCCTACAATGAGCAGTTCTTC
TRBV7-8	-	TRBJ2-7	-	CASSFPRESYEQYF	TGTGCCAGCAGCTTCCCGAGGGAGAGCTACGAGCAGTACTTC
TRBV5-6	-	TRBJ2-1	-	CASSFQRSRNEQFF	TGTGCCAGCAGCTTTCAGCGGTCCAGGAATGAGCAGTTCTTC
TRBV2	-	TRBJ1-4	-	CASRLGGGGEKLFF	TGTGCCAGCAGGCTGGGGGGGGGAGGTGAAAAACTGTTTTTT
TRBV7-3	-	TRBJ2-3	-	CASSLSATGEGTQYF	TGTGCCAGCAGCTTAAGCGCCACGGGTGAGGGTACGCAGTATTTT
TRBV6-5	TRBD1	TRBJ1-1	-	CASSYGDRLNTEAFF	TGTGCCAGCAGTTACGGGGACAGGTTGAACACTGAAGCTTTCTTT
TRBV18	TRBD2	TRBJ2-1	once	CASSPPGLAGVDEQFF	TGTGCCAGCTCACCACCTGGACTAGCGGGAGTCGATGAGCAGTTCTTC
TRBV5-1	TRBD1	TRBJ1-2	few	CASSSGTVNLYGYTF	TGCGCCAGCAGCTCAGGGACAGTTAATCTCTATGGCTACACCTTC
TRBV14	-	TRBJ2-3	-	CASSQGLDSGTDTQYF	TGTGCCAGCAGCCAAGGACTAGACTCGGGAACAGATACGCAGTATTTT
TRBV7-9	-	TRBJ2-7	-	CASSLMSSEQYF	TGTGCCAGCAGCTTAATGTCGAGCGAGCAGTACTTC
TRBV18	TRBD1	TRBJ1-5	-	CASSPGTGIDQPQHF	TGTGCCAGCTCACCAGGGACAGGGATAGACCAGCCCCAGCATTTT
TRBV9	-	TRBJ1-6	-	CASSLTGNSPLHF	TGTGCCAGCAGCCTCACCGGGAATTCACCCCTCCACTTT
TRBV19	-	TRBJ1-1	-	CASSIVGGMRGNTEAFF	TGTGCCAGTAGTATAGTAGGAGGAATGCGGGGGAACACTGAAGCTTTCTTT
TRBV9	-	TRBJ2-2	-	CASSPTPRAFDTGELFF	TGTGCCAGCAGCCCCACCCCGAGGGCATTCGACACCGGGGAGCTGTTTTTT
TRBV15	-	TRBJ1-2	-	CATSRKPNYGYTF	TGTGCCACCAGCAGGAAGCCTAACTATGGCTACACCTTC
TRBV28	-	TRBJ1-2	-	CASRDRAREGYTF	TGTGCCAGCCGCGATCGGGCCCGGGAAGGCTACACCTTC